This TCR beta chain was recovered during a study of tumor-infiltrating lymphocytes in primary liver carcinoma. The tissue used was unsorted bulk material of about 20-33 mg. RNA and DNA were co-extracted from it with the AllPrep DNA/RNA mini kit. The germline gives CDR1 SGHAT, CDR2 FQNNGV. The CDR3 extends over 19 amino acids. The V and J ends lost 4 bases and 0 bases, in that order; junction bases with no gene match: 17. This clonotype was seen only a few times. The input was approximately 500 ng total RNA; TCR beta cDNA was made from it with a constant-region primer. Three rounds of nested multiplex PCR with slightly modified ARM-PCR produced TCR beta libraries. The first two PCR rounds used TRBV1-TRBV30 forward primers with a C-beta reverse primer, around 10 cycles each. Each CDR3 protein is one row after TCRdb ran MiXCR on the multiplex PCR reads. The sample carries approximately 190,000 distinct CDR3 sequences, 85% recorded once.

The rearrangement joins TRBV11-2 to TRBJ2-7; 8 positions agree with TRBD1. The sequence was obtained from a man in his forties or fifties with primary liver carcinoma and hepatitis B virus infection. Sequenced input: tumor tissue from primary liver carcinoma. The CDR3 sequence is CASSSGIRTGYKLSYEQYF. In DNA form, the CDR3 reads TGTGCCAGCAGCTCCGGTATCAGGACAGGGTACAAACTCTCCTACGAGCAGTACTTC.